The sequence of this TCR beta chain was determined in a study of shared clonotypes between healthy human individuals. Germline values: CDR1 LNHDA, CDR2 SQIVND (reference sequence). The junction had 7 bases not matched to a gene; V was cut back by 2 bases and J by 6 bases. The CDR3 is 15 amino acids. In the original processing: ImmunoSEQ output lacked quality scores and full-length reads, limiting matched filtering. Here immunoSEQ multiplex PCR was the method, and the copy in TCRdb shows in-frame clones only, minus some. The DNA was the basis for D and trimming; V, J and clone size are from that table. The table records roughly 2.4 million clones, approximately 96% of them present only once.

The specimen was naive CD4+ T cells sorted from blood. Subset meaning: CD45RA+ positively selected. J is TRBJ1-2 and V is TRBV19; 9 positions match TRBD1. This receptor was obtained from a man younger than 35 in good health. CDR3 amino acids: CASSITGGALDGYTF. Written as DNA, the CDR3 is TGTGCCAGTAGTATAACAGGGGGCGCACTTGATGGCTACACCTTC.